Below are 12 T cell receptor beta chains sequenced from a single sample in a study of blood T cell repertoires in COVID-19 (TCRdb year 2020). Library preparation was by the immunoSEQ multiplex PCR assay. Sourced from immuneACCESS, this table was stored by TCRdb with only in-frame sequences that have V and J called. A share of the clones is absent; for the studies checked, an unresolved V gene accounts for under half, and the remainder has no known explanation. The sample has around 220,000 clones on record, roughly 89% of them singletons. Of the sample, 6.8% is held by the ten largest clones. Sequencing was performed on PBMCs or T cells enriched from blood (not recorded which). Source of these receptors: a woman aged 40 to 50 who had recovered from COVID-19.

V and J are TRBV24-1 and TRBJ2-7, with TRBD1 as a possible D gene (6 bases). The CDR3 consists of 11 residues. V was cut by 9 bases and J by 4 bases, with 9 bases left in between. Germline-derived CDR1 and CDR2 are KGHDR and SFDVKD. As DNA, the CDR3 is TGTGCCACCGACAGGCCTTACGAGCAGTACGTC. Translated, it gives CATDRPYEQYV.

The rearrangement joins TRBV5-1 to TRBJ2-1; 10 bases line up with TRBD1. The CDR3 is 13 amino acids. The V and J ends lost 7 bases and 6 bases, in that order; junction bases with no gene match: 4. Germline V lookup: CDR1 SGHRS, CDR2 YFSETQ. The CDR3 protein is CASFRTGGNEQFF. In nucleotides, the CDR3 is TGCGCCAGCTTTAGGACAGGGGGCAATGAGCAGTTCTTC.

The V gene is TRBV5-1, the J gene TRBJ1-1; TRBD1 might be the D (5 bases). This CDR3 region has 16 residues. The germline gives CDR1 SGHRS, CDR2 YFSETQ. Trimming stripped 3 bases from V and 0 bases from J, with 15 bases between. In DNA, the CDR3 is TGCGCCAGCAGCTCCGGTGGAGGGGTGATGAACACTGAAGCTTTCTTT. Translating it yields CASSSGGGVMNTEAFF.

With respect to this clone: This CDR3 is also generated by other DNA sequences in the sample. This chain uses TRBV9 with TRBJ2-3, with D maybe TRBD2 (5 bases). The ends were cut back, 0 bases at V and 0 bases at J, with 8 bases in the middle. This CDR3 is 15 amino acids long. Germline CDR1 reads SGDLS; CDR2 reads YYNGEE. CDR3 sequence reads: CASSVGGQSTDTQYF. CDR3 DNA: TGTGCCAGCAGCGTAGGAGGGCAGAGCACAGATACGCAGTATTTT.

The rearrangement uses TRBV9 and TRBJ1-5; D is undetermined. This CDR3 region has 14 residues. Trimming cost V 1 base and J 6 bases, with 11 bases left between them. From germline, CDR1 is SGDLS and CDR2 YYNGEE. DNA for the CDR3: TGTGCCAGCAGCGTAAACCCGGAGGTTCAGCCCCAGCATTTT. Residues: CASSVNPEVQPQHF. The whole variable domain, remainder taken from reference TRBV9 and TRBJ1-5, is DSGVTQTPKHLITATGQRVTLRCSPRSGDLSVYWYQQSLDQGLQFLIQYYNGEERAKGNILERFSAQQFPDLHSELNLSSLELGDSALYFCASSVNPEVQPQHFGDGTRLSIL.

CDR3 sequence: CAISVPDREGNEQFF. The DNA for the CDR3 is TGTGCCATCAGTGTGCCGGACAGGGAGGGGAATGAGCAGTTCTTC. The gene calls are TRBV10-3 and TRBJ2-1; possible D gene TRBD1, 8 bases. The germline gives CDR1 ENHRY, CDR2 SYGVKD. V lost 4 bases and J 7 bases, leaving 17 bases between the germline ends. The length of the CDR3 is 15 residues.

The CDR3 nucleotides are TGTGCCAGCAGTTTTAACTCCCGGGGCACTGAAGCTTTCTTT. It codes for CASSFNSRGTEAFF. The rearrangement links TRBV6-5 to TRBJ1-1, with D unclear. Deletions cut 4 bases from V and 4 bases from J, with 13 bases between. CDR1 and CDR2 from the germline V gene are MNHEY and SVGAGI. CDR3 length: 14 residues.

The chain is built from TRBV5-1 and TRBJ1-2; D not certain. V shed 1 base and J shed 3 bases, with 4 bases lying between them. The CDR3 covers 12 residues. Germline V CDR1 and CDR2: SGHRS, YFSETQ. The CDR3 region is CASSLTDYGYTF. DNA for the CDR3: TGCGCCAGCAGCTTGACAGACTATGGCTACACCTTC.

The rearrangement joins TRBV6-5 to TRBJ1-6; D is unresolved. The length of the CDR3 is 13 residues. The ends were cut back, 2 bases at V and 8 bases at J, with 7 bases in the middle. Germline V gene lookup returns CDR1 MNHEY and CDR2 SVGAGI. The CDR3 is CASSYEGYSPLHF. The CDR3 coding sequence is TGTGCCAGCAGTTACGAGGGATATTCACCCCTCCACTTT.

The J gene is TRBJ2-7, the V gene TRBV10-3; D is unclear. The CDR3 has 13 residues. V was pared by 3 bases and J by 6 bases, with 12 bases between. The germline gives CDR1 ENHRY, CDR2 SYGVKD. The CDR3 spells CAISEEERSEQYF. In DNA, the CDR3 is TGTGCCATCAGTGAAGAAGAGAGAAGCGAGCAGTACTTC.

V and J are TRBV27 and TRBJ2-1; TRBD2 might be the D (6 bases). Trimming shortened V by 4 bases and J by 15 bases, and 16 bases separated the two germline ends. The CDR3 is 12 amino acids. Germline V lookup: CDR1 MNHEY, CDR2 SMNVEV (reference sequence). The CDR3: CASSSGGVSLFF. The CDR3 DNA reads as TGTGCCAGCAGTTCCGGGGGAGTAAGCCTGTTCTTC.

As DNA, the CDR3 is TGCGCCAGCAGCTTGGCCCCCAACTACGAGCAGTACGTC. The encoded protein is CASSLAPNYEQYV. This chain joins TRBV5-1 and TRBJ2-7; D is uncertain. The CDR3 runs to 13 residues. CDR1 and CDR2 from the germline V gene are SGHRS and YFSETQ. Trimming took off 0 bases at V and 3 bases at J, with 7 bases between the two ends.